The 28 T cell receptor beta chains below were found in one sample sequenced in a study of shared clonotypes between healthy human individuals. Sequencing used immunoSEQ multiplex PCR; TCRdb keeps in-frame clones, though not all of them. The sample has 400,000 to 600,000 clones, roughly 95% seen once; the top ten hold around 0.067%. The sample taken for sequencing was naive CD4+ T cells sorted from blood. Subset indicated: CD45RA+ positively selected. Every receptor here comes from a woman aged 25 to 39 in good health.

The chain links TRBV29-1 to TRBJ2-5, with 9 bases aligning to TRBD2. This CDR3 is 14 amino acids long. With V trimmed by 7 bases and J by 2 bases, 8 bases remained unmatched. Germline CDR1 reads SQVTM; CDR2 reads ANQGSEA. The CDR3 here is CSGKHSGRQETQYF. CDR3 bases: TGCAGCGGCAAACATAGCGGGAGACAAGAGACCCAGTACTTC.

This clone was detected once. The chain has TRBV27 and TRBJ2-3; no clear D gene. Germline V lookup: CDR1 MNHEY, CDR2 SMNVEV (reference sequence). With 4 bases removed from V and 1 base from J, the gap between germline ends came to 12 bases. The CDR3 runs 15 residues. CDR3 in DNA: TGTGCCAGCAGTTCAATCAGTGGCGGCACAGATACGCAGTATTTT. It is translated as CASSSISGGTDTQYF.

The chain has TRBV29-1 and TRBJ1-2, with D possibly matching TRBD1 (5 bases). Trimming removed 7 bases at V and 8 bases at J, with 17 bases between. This CDR3 has 12 residues. The germline V gene has CDR1 SQVTM and CDR2 ANQGSEA. DNA for the CDR3: TGCAGCGCTACGATAATCCAGGGAGGCTACACCTTC. Translation gives CSATIIQGGYTF. Using reference TRBV29-1 and TRBJ1-2 for the parts outside the CDR3, the full variable domain is SAVISQKPSRDICQRGTSLTIQCQVDSQVTMMFWYRQQPGQSLTLIATANQGSEATYESGFVIDKFPISRPNLTFSTLTVSNMSPEDSSIYLCSATIIQGGYTFGSGTRLTVV.

V and J are TRBV28 and TRBJ2-1; 7 positions agree with TRBD2. Germline V gene data show CDR1 as MDHEN and CDR2 as SYDVKM. This CDR3 comprises 16 residues. V was pared by 5 bases and J by 4 bases, with 11 bases of the junction left unmatched. This CDR3 reads CASSPGGGSLYNEQFF. For the CDR3, the DNA is TGTGCCAGCAGTCCTGGGGGGGGGAGCTTATACAATGAGCAGTTCTTC. Complete variable domain (other parts from reference TRBV28 and TRBJ2-1): DVKVTQSSRYLVKRTGEKVFLECVQDMDHENMFWYRQDPGLGLRLIYFSYDVKMKEKGDIPEGYSVSREKKERFSLILESASTNQTSMYLCASSPGGGSLYNEQFFGPGTRLTVL.

The CDR3 DNA reads as TGCAGCGTATCCAGGGCGAGCGCTGAAGCTTTCTTT. Translated, it gives CSVSRASAEAFF. The rearrangement joins TRBV29-1 to TRBJ1-1; tentative D call: TRBD1 (5 bases). The CDR3 extends over 12 amino acids. Germline V gene lookup returns CDR1 SQVTM and CDR2 ANQGSEA. Trimming took 6 bases from V and 6 from J, leaving 14 bases between them.

This clone was observed a single time. The identical CDR3 is also encoded by other nucleotide sequences in the sample. The CDR3 is CASSYNRGYEQYF. CDR3 in DNA: TGTGCCAGCAGTTACAACAGGGGTTACGAGCAGTACTTC. The chain is built from TRBV6-5 and TRBJ2-7; 7 positions agree with TRBD1. CDR1 is MNHEY and CDR2 is SVGAGI in the germline V gene. The CDR3 spans 13 residues. V was pared by 2 bases and J by 4 bases, with 2 bases of the junction left unmatched.

The chain couples TRBV5-1 to TRBJ2-2; TRBD1 agrees at 11 bases. J gave up 4 bases and V 4 bases, and 9 bases lay outside the gene matches. The CDR3 consists of 17 residues. In germline, CDR1 is SGHRS, CDR2 YFSETQ. The DNA for the CDR3 is TGCGCCAGCAGCACGGACGGACAGGGGGCGAGCACCGGGGAGCTGTTTTTT. This sequence encodes CASSTDGQGASTGELFF.

V is TRBV7-2 and J is TRBJ2-7; unclear D gene. The CDR3 totals 15 residues. The germline gives CDR1 SGHTA, CDR2 FQGNSA. V dropped 2 bases and J dropped 0 bases, with 11 bases sitting between them. CDR3 coding DNA: TGTGCCAGCAGCTTACATAGGACGAGCTCCTACGAGCAGTACTTC. Translation gives CASSLHRTSSYEQYF.

The chain uses TRBV7-6 and TRBJ2-7; 9 positions match TRBD2. The trim removed 0 bases at V and 5 bases at J, leaving 5 bases unmatched. The CDR3 contains 15 residues. Looked up from germline, CDR1 is SGHVS and CDR2 is FNYEAQ. The CDR3 loop reads CASSLAPSGTHEQYF. CDR3 sequence (DNA): TGTGCCAGCAGCTTAGCACCTAGCGGGACCCACGAGCAGTACTTC.

The chain carries TRBV5-4 and TRBJ2-1; TRBD2 might be the D (7 bases). The V gene's germline CDR1 is SGHNT and CDR2 YYREEE (reference sequence). The ends were cut back, 1 base at V and 5 bases at J, with 13 bases in the middle. This CDR3 spans 15 amino acids. The CDR3 sequence is CASSLWRGTNNEQFF. The CDR3 DNA reads TGTGCCAGCAGCTTGTGGCGGGGGACAAACAATGAGCAGTTCTTC.

V usage is TRBV6-1 and J usage is TRBJ2-7; D remains unclear. This CDR3 is 12 amino acids long. Germline CDR1 reads MNHNS; CDR2 reads SASEGT. Trimming took 1 base from V and 4 from J, leaving 5 bases between them. The CDR3 here is CASSEGGYEQYF. The CDR3 region has the DNA TGTGCCAGCAGTGAAGGAGGTTACGAGCAGTACTTC.

The rearrangement uses TRBV2 and TRBJ1-3, with D possibly being TRBD1 (5 bases). Per the germline V gene, CDR1 is SNHLY and CDR2 is FYNNEI. This CDR3 is 14 amino acids long. Trimming pared 7 bases from V and 3 bases from J, leaving 13 bases between. This chain's CDR3 is CASNRGGSGNTIYF. The CDR3 coding sequence is TGTGCCAGCAATCGGGGGGGTAGTGGAAACACCATATATTTT.

The V call is TRBV10-3, the J call TRBJ1-2; D is unresolved. Germline values: CDR1 ENHRY, CDR2 SYGVKD. The CDR3 has 13 amino acids. The V and J ends lost 1 base and 3 bases respectively, with 6 bases between them. CDR3 nucleotide sequence: TGTGCCATCAGTGAGTTGACGGACTATGGCTACACCTTC. This gives the protein CAISELTDYGYTF.

V is TRBV27 and J is TRBJ2-7, with 8 bases lining up with TRBD1. Trimming at V came to 5 bases and at J to 6 bases, leaving 12 bases not matched to a gene. Looked up from germline, CDR1 is MNHEY and CDR2 is SMNVEV (reference sequence). This CDR3 is 15 amino acids long. The CDR3 DNA reads as TGTGCCAGCAGTACTGGACAGGGTCCGTCCAGCGAGCAGTACTTC. Its translation is CASSTGQGPSSEQYF.

The chain employs TRBV11-2 and TRBJ2-5; TRBD2 agrees at 11 bases. Germline V gene data show CDR1 as SGHAT and CDR2 as FQNNGV. J gave up 3 bases and V 3 bases, and 0 bases lay outside the gene matches. This CDR3 has 14 amino acids. CDR3 residues: CASSLGLAEETQYF. The CDR3, as DNA: TGTGCCAGCAGCTTGGGACTAGCGGAAGAGACCCAGTACTTC.

The genes are TRBV19 and TRBJ1-6, with TRBD1 matching over 9 bases. Germline V lookup: CDR1 LNHDA, CDR2 SQIVND (reference sequence). This CDR3 spans 15 amino acids. Unmatched junction bases numbered 10, after V lost 9 bases and J lost 7 bases. CDR3 nucleotide sequence: TGTGCCAGCAAAGCAGGACAGGGGACGAATTCACCCCTCCACTTT. Translating it yields CASKAGQGTNSPLHF.

V gene TRBV4-2 combines with J gene TRBJ2-5; TRBD2 matches 8 bases. The J call may be in error: the DNA end matches TRBJ2-7 better. The CDR3 is 15 residues long. CDR1 is LGHNA, CDR2 YNFKEQ, per germline. The CDR3 region has the DNA TGTGCCAGCAGCCAAGTTACCGGGACTAGCTACGAGCAGTACTTC. Its protein product is CASSQVTGTSYEQYF.

The DNA of the CDR3 is TGTGCCAGCAGTGAGAAGGGACAGATCACCGGGGAGCTGTTTTTT. Translation gives CASSEKGQITGELFF. The chain joins TRBV2 to TRBJ2-2; 7 bases align to TRBD1. Looked up from germline, CDR1 is SNHLY and CDR2 is FYNNEI. This CDR3 is 15 amino acids long. Trimming at V came to 3 bases and at J to 4 bases, leaving 5 bases not matched to a gene.

The V and J genes are TRBV19 and TRBJ2-6; possible D gene TRBD1, 5 bases. From germline, CDR1 is LNHDA and CDR2 SQIVND (reference sequence). V was clipped by 6 bases and J by 2 bases, with 8 bases between them. The CDR3 consists of 14 residues. In nucleotides, the CDR3 is TGTGCCAGTAGCCCGACAGCTGGGGCCAACGTCCTGACTTTC. This sequence encodes CASSPTAGANVLTF.

The V gene is TRBV28, the J gene TRBJ2-7; D is ambiguous. Trimming removed 5 bases from V and 4 bases from J, with 9 bases in between. Germline assignment: CDR1 MDHEN and CDR2 SYDVKM. There are 12 residues in the CDR3. CDR3 protein: CASSPDKYEQYF. Here the CDR3 DNA reads TGTGCCAGCAGTCCCGACAAGTACGAGCAGTACTTC. The full variable domain, in which reference TRBV28 and TRBJ2-7 provide the parts outside the CDR3, is DVKVTQSSRYLVKRTGEKVFLECVQDMDHENMFWYRQDPGLGLRLIYFSYDVKMKEKGDIPEGYSVSREKKERFSLILESASTNQTSMYLCASSPDKYEQYFGPGTRLTVT.

For this clone: Other DNA sequences from this sample encode an identical CDR3 as well. This sequence joins TRBV19 and TRBJ2-5; D gene uncertain. V was pared by 3 bases and J by 4 bases, with 12 bases between. The germline gives CDR1 LNHDA, CDR2 SQIVND (reference sequence). The CDR3 contains 14 residues. The CDR3 region is CASSIRSGGETQYF. DNA of the CDR3: TGTGCCAGTAGTATTAGGAGTGGTGGAGAGACCCAGTACTTC.

The rearrangement uses TRBV10-3 and TRBJ2-3; 9 bases align to TRBD2. J was trimmed by 2 bases and V by 2 bases; bases with no gene match: 2. Germline-derived CDR1 and CDR2 are ENHRY and SYGVKD. The CDR3 sequence is 15 residues long. CDR3 DNA sequence: TGTGCCATCAGTGAGCTAGCGGGAAACACAGATACGCAGTATTTT. It specifies CAISELAGNTDTQYF.

The chain employs TRBV6-5 and TRBJ2-7, with 7 bases matching TRBD2. The length of the CDR3 is 14 residues. Trimming cost V 6 bases and J 3 bases; bases outside gene matches: 8. The germline CDR1 and CDR2 sequences are MNHEY and SVGAGI. The DNA for the CDR3 is TGTGCCAGCAGAGACGGGGGGAACCACTACGAGCAGTACTTC. Protein product: CASRDGGNHYEQYF.

This chain joins TRBV5-1 and TRBJ1-4; perhaps TRBD1 as D (6 bases). Germline V CDR1 and CDR2: SGHRS, YFSETQ. This CDR3 region has 16 residues. V was cut by 4 bases and J by 7 bases, with 20 bases left in between. The CDR3 here is CASSAGQTLGREKLFF. The CDR3 DNA sequence: TGCGCCAGCAGCGCCGGACAGACCCTCGGGCGTGAAAAACTGTTTTTT.

V and J are TRBV19 and TRBJ1-5, with 8 positions matching TRBD1. Germline CDR1 LNHDA, CDR2 SQIVND (reference sequence). Trimming removed 6 bases from V and 1 base from J; junction bases left unmatched: 5. CDR3 length: 15 amino acids. This CDR3 reads CASRNGQGSNQPQHF. DNA for the CDR3: TGTGCCAGTAGGAATGGACAGGGAAGCAATCAGCCCCAGCATTTT.

The chain combines TRBV6-6 with TRBJ2-2; D not resolved. The CDR3 length is 16 residues. Looked up from germline, CDR1 is MNHNY and CDR2 is SVGAGI (reference sequence). Trimming removed 2 bases at V and 0 bases at J, with 10 bases between. CDR3 sequence: CASSYRLGPNTGELFF. The CDR3 DNA is TGTGCCAGCAGTTACCGTCTGGGCCCGAACACCGGGGAGCTGTTTTTT.

This chain uses TRBV4-1 with TRBJ2-1, with D maybe TRBD2 (5 bases). This CDR3 is built from 13 residues. Germline V gives CDR1 MGHRA, CDR2 YSYEKL. The ends were cut back, 1 base at V and 4 bases at J, with 5 bases in the middle. In DNA form, the CDR3 reads TGCGCCAGCAGCCAAGGGACTTACAATGAGCAGTTCTTC. Protein: CASSQGTYNEQFF.

The rearrangement joins TRBV19 to TRBJ2-7; the D call may be TRBD1 or TRBD2 (5 bases each). The V gene lost 6 bases and the J gene lost 6 bases, with 24 bases spanning the gap. The CDR3 length is 16 residues. Germline V lookup: CDR1 LNHDA, CDR2 SQIVND (reference sequence). CDR3 sequence reads: CASRQPGPQSRGEQYF. The CDR3 region has the DNA TGTGCCAGTAGACAACCGGGACCCCAATCACGCGGCGAGCAGTACTTC.